Listed here is a single TCR beta chain. This sample stems from a study of T cells after somatic rescue of genetic block. The assay was immunoSEQ multiplex PCR, and TCRdb's table has in-frame clones only and misses some. The sample holds 95,000 to 120,000 clones, 90% to 95% seen once. The sequenced sample was peripheral blood mononuclear cells (PBMCs). The source of this sequence is a woman aged 18 to 35.

CDR3 residues: CASSHRQGGDTEAFF. For the CDR3, the DNA is TGCGCCAGCAGCCACAGACAGGGAGGGGACACTGAAGCTTTCTTT. The V call is TRBV4-3, the J call TRBJ1-1; 7 bases are shared with TRBD1. The V gene's germline CDR1 is LGHNA and CDR2 YSLEER. Losses at the gene ends were 3 bases for V and 3 bases for J; bases not matched to a gene: 7. The CDR3 extends over 15 amino acids.